This TCR beta chain was retrieved from a study of blood T cell repertoires in COVID-19. Turning to the study itself: Nucleic acid was either cDNA or gDNA, and it came from T cells, B-cell-depleted T cells, or PBMCs.

Germline V gives CDR1 SGDLS, CDR2 YYNGEE. V lost 3 bases to trimming and J lost 0 bases, with 13 bases between them. This CDR3 is built from 15 residues. TCRdb's copy holds only in-frame clones and misses some; the assay was immunoSEQ multiplex PCR. The table lists about 370,000 clones, about 90% of them singletons, with approximately 3% in the top ten. Sequenced input: peripheral blood. The clonotype originates from a woman aged 25 to 39 with COVID-19, enrolled during active disease. The chain employs TRBV9 and TRBJ2-7; D is undetermined. The CDR3 nucleotides read TGTGCCAGCAGCGCGTTCGACACGAGCTCCTACGAGCAGTACTTC. Translated: CASSAFDTSSYEQYF.